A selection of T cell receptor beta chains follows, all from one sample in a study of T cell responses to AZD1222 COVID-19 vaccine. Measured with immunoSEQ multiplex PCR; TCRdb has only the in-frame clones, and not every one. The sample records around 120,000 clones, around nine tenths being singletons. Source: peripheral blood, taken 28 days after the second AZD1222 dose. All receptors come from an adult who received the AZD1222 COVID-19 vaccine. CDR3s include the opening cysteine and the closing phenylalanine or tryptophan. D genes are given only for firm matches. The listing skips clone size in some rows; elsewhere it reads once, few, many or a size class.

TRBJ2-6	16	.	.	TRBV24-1	TGTGCCACCAGTGCCTCTCGGGTTACTGGGGCCAACGTCCTGACTTTC	CATSASRVTGANVLTF
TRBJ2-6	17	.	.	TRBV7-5	TGTGCCAGAAGCTGTCGAGGGGGGGCTGTTGGGGCCAACGTCCTGACTTTC	CARSCRGGAVGANVLTF
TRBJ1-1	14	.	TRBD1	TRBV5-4	TGTGCCAGCAGCCCGGGACAGATGAACACTGAAGCTTTCTTT	CASSPGQMNTEAFF
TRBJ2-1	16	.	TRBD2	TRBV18	TGTGCCAGCTCACCACCAGCACTAGCGGGAGTCAATGAGCAGTTCTTC	CASSPPALAGVNEQFF
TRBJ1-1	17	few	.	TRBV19	TGTGCCAGTAGTATCCCAGACCCCGGAGTGACGAACACTGAAGCTTTCTTT	CASSIPDPGVTNTEAFF
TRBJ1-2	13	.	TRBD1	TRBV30	TGTGCCTGGAGTCAGGGGGCGATCTATGGCTACACCTTC	CAWSQGAIYGYTF
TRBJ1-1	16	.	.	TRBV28	TGTGCCAGCAGCCCCGCTCTTGGGGGCAGGGACACTGAAGCTTTCTTT	CASSPALGGRDTEAFF
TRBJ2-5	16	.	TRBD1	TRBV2	TGTGCCAGCAGTCTCATTGGGACAGGGTGGCAAGAGACCCAGTACTTC	CASSLIGTGWQETQYF
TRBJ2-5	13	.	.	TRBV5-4	TGTGCCAGCAGCTCCGGGATCCAAGAGACCCAGTACTTC	CASSSGIQETQYF
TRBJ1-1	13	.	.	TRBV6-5	TGTGCCAGCTGGTGGGCTTCGAACACTGAAGCTTTCTTT	CASWWASNTEAFF
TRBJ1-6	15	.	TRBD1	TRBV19	TGTGCCAGTAGTATATCTGGACAGGGGAACTCACCCCTCCACTTT	CASSISGQGNSPLHF
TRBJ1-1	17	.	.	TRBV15	TGTGCCACCAGCAACTACAGGGACGTCTGGCTGGGATCTGAAGCTTTCTTT	CATSNYRDVWLGSEAFF
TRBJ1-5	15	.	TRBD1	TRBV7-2	TGTGCCAGCAGTCGGACAGGGGGCAGCAATCAGCCCCAGCATTTT	CASSRTGGSNQPQHF
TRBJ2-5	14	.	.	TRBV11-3	TGTGCCAGCAGGTCTGGGGTTTTAGAAGAGACCCAGTACTTC	CASRSGVLEETQYF
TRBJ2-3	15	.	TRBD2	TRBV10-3	TGTGCCTACCGGCGGGGCGGGGGGGCGAAAGATACGCAGTATTTT	CAYRRGGGAKDTQYF
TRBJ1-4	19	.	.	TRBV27	TGTGCCAGCAGCCACCAGGTCATTACGGGGGCGCGTAGGGATGAAAAACTGTTTTTT	CASSHQVITGARRDEKLFF
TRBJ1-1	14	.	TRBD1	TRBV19	TGTGCCAGTAGTCAGAGGGGGCTAGGAACTGAAGCTTTCTTT	CASSQRGLGTEAFF
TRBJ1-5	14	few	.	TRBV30	TGTGCCTGGCGAGGGAGTACGGGCAATCAGCCCCAGCATTTT	CAWRGSTGNQPQHF
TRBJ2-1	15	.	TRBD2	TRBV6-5	TGTGCCAGCAGACCCGGGACTAGCTCCTACAATGAGCAGTTCTTC	CASRPGTSSYNEQFF
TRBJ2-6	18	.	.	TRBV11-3	TGTGCCAGCAGCTTAGGTGGGGGGCTGCTCTCTGGGGCCAACGTCCTGACTTTC	CASSLGGGLLSGANVLTF
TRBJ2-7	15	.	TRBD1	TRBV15	TGTGCCACCAGCAGAGTAAGGACAGGGGCATACGAGCAGTACTTC	CATSRVRTGAYEQYF
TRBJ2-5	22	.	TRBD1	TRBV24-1	TGTGCCACCAGTGAGCCGGGACAGGGAGAAATCCTTACACCTGGGTACCAAGAGACCCAGTACTTC	CATSEPGQGEILTPGYQETQYF
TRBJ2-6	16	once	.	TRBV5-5	TGTGCCAGCAGCCAGGTATTTGTGGCTGGGGCCAACGTCCTGACTTTC	CASSQVFVAGANVLTF
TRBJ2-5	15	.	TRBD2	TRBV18	TGTGCCAGCTCACCCACGGGAGGGCTCCAAGAGACCCAGTACTTC	CASSPTGGLQETQYF
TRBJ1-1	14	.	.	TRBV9	TGTGCCAGCAGCGTAGGGCCCATGAACACTGAAGCTTTCTTT	CASSVGPMNTEAFF
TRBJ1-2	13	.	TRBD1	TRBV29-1	TGCAGCGTTGTTGGACAGGGGGCGCAGGGCTACACCTTC	CSVVGQGAQGYTF
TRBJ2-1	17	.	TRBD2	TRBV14	TGTGCCAGCAGCCAAGTAACTAGCGGGAAATCATTCCATGAGCAGTTCTTC	CASSQVTSGKSFHEQFF
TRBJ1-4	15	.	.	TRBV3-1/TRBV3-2	TGTGCCAGCAGCCAAGAGGGGGGGGTTGACGAAAAACTGTTTTTT	CASSQEGGVDEKLFF
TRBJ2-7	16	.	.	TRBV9	TGTGCCAGCAGCGTGTACAAGGACAGTTATTCCTACGAGCAGTACTTC	CASSVYKDSYSYEQYF
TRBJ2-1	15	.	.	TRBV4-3	TGCGCCAGCAGCCAAGATATGGGTCCCTACAATGAGCAGTTCTTC	CASSQDMGPYNEQFF
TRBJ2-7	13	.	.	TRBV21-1	TGTGCCAGCAGCATGGGCGGGGACGACGAGCAGTACTTC	CASSMGGDDEQYF
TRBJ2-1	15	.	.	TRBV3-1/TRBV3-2	TGTGCCAGCAGCCAGTCTCCCAGCTCCTACAATGAGCAGTTCTTC	CASSQSPSSYNEQFF
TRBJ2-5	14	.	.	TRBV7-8	TGTGCCAGCAGCTCCCGGACTGGGAGGGAGACCCAGTACTTC	CASSSRTGRETQYF
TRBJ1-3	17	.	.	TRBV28	TGTGCCAGCAGTTCTATTTCCCTCGGAGTATCTGGAAACACCATATATTTT	CASSSISLGVSGNTIYF
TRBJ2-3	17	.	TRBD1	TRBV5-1	TGCGCCAGCAGCTTGTACCCTTCAGGGGGAAGCACAGATACGCAGTATTTT	CASSLYPSGGSTDTQYF
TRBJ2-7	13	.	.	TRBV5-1	TGCGCCAGCAGCTTTGCAGGATCTGGCGAGCAGTACTTC	CASSFAGSGEQYF
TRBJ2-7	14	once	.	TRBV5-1	TGCGCCAGCAGCTTGGGGTTCACAACCTACGAGCAGTACTTC	CASSLGFTTYEQYF
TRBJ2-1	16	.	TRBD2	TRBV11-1	TGTGCCAGCAGCTTAGTGGGACTAGCGGGGGGCAATGAGCAGTTCTTC	CASSLVGLAGGNEQFF
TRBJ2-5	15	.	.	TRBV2	TGTGCCAGCAGTGAAGCGACAAGCGGCCAAGAGACCCAGTACTTC	CASSEATSGQETQYF
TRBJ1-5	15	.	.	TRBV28	TGTGCCAGCAGTTCAGGAGGGAGTAGCAATCAGCCCCAGCATTTT	CASSSGGSSNQPQHF
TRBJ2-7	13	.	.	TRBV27	TGTGCCAGCACTTCAGGGGAATCCTACGAGCAGTACTTC	CASTSGESYEQYF
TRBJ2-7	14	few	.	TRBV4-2	TGTGCCAGCAGCCAGGAAACAATTCATTACGAGCAGTACTTC	CASSQETIHYEQYF
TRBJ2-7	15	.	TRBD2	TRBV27	TGTGCCAGCAGTTTTGGGACTAGCTTGGGATACGAGCAGTACTTC	CASSFGTSLGYEQYF
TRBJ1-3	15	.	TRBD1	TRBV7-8	TGTGCCAGCAGCCCAGGGGGGGAATCAGGAAACACCATATATTTT	CASSPGGESGNTIYF
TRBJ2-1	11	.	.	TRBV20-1	TGCAGTGCTAGAGTCCAAGCAGGGCAGTTCTTC	CSARVQAGQFF
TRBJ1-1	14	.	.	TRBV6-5	TGTGCCAGCAGTTTTAGGCAGAGGAACACTGAAGCTTTCTTT	CASSFRQRNTEAFF
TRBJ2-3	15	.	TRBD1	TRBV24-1	TGTGCCACCAGTGATTTAAGACAGGGGGCTGATACGCAGTATTTT	CATSDLRQGADTQYF
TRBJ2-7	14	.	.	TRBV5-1	TGCGCCAGCAGCTTGGAACTGGGAAGCTACGAGCAGTACTTC	CASSLELGSYEQYF
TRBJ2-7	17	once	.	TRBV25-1	TGTGCCAGCAGTGAACGTGTGGGGCAGAAGCTCTCCTACGAGCAGTACTTC	CASSERVGQKLSYEQYF
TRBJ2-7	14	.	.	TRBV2	TGTGCCAGCAGTGAACGGCAGGGCAGTGGCGAGCAGTACTTC	CASSERQGSGEQYF
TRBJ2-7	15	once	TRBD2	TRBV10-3	TGTGCCATCAGTGATCCGGCTAGCGGCACCTACGAGCAGTACTTC	CAISDPASGTYEQYF
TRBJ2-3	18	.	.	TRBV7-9	TGTGCCAGCAGCTTAGATAGGGGGCTAGCGGTCTTCACAGATACGCAGTATTTT	CASSLDRGLAVFTDTQYF
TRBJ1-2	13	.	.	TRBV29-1	TGCAGCGTTGAAGATGTCGGGGACTATGGCTACACCTTC	CSVEDVGDYGYTF
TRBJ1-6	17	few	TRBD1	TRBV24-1	TGTGCCACCAGTGACCCTCACCGGGACAGGGGTAGCTCACCCCTCCACTTT	CATSDPHRDRGSSPLHF
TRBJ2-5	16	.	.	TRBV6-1	TGTGCCAGCAGTGAAATGGGCGGGGTACCGGAAGAGACCCAGTACTTC	CASSEMGGVPEETQYF
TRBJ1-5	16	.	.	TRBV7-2	TGTGCCAGCAGCTTCTATGGGCAGGGATTCGATCAGCCCCAGCATTTT	CASSFYGQGFDQPQHF
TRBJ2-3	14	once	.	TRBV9	TGTGCCAGCAGCGTAGCAGGGTTCACAGATACGCAGTATTTT	CASSVAGFTDTQYF